The T cell receptor (beta chain) described here comes from a study of blood T cell repertoires in COVID-19. Study-level background: Donors in the United States, Italy and Spain gave samples during acute or convalescent COVID-19. PBMCs, B-cell-depleted T cells, or T cells were the source of the cDNA or gDNA that made up the material.

Original processing notes: Using reference gene primer amplification, nucleated cell counts were estimated. Profiling relied on immunoSEQ multiplex PCR, and the TCRdb table lists in-frame clones only, not all of them. V and J calls and clone size are as listed in that table; D and trimming were resolved from the DNA. The repertoire holds fewer than 200,000 clones, with 80% to 90% as singletons. Germline V gene lookup returns CDR1 SQVTM and CDR2 ANQGSEA. Trimming took off 4 bases at V and 7 bases at J, with 20 bases between the two ends. The CDR3 consists of 15 residues. The V gene is TRBV29-1, the J gene TRBJ1-5; the D gene is possibly TRBD1 (5 bases). The specimen sequenced was peripheral blood. The receptor was derived from a woman aged 45 to 65 with acute or convalescent COVID-19. CDR3 region: CSVALGGGVGQPQHF. The CDR3 bases are TGCAGCGTTGCACTAGGTGGGGGGGTAGGCCAGCCCCAGCATTTT.